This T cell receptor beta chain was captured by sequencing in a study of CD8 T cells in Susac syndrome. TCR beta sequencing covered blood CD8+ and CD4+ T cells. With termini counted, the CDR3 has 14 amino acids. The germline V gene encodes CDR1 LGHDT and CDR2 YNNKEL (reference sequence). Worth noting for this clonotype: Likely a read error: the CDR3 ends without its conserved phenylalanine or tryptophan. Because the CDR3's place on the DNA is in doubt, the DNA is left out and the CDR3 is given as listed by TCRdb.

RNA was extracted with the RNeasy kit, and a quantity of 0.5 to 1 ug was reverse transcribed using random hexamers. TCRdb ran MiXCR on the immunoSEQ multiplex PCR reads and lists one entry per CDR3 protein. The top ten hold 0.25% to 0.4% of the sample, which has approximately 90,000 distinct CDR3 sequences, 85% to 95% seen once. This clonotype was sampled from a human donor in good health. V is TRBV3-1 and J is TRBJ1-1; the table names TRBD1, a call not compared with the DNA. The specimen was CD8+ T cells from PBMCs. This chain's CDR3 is CASSHTNSGTEAFL.